These 25 T cell receptor beta chains came from one sample sequenced in a study of blood T cell repertoires in COVID-19. This table comes from immunoSEQ multiplex PCR, and its TCRdb copy is limited to in-frame clones, with some not included. The data contain around 250,000 clones, approximately 87% of them singletons. Sequenced material: peripheral blood. Receptors were obtained from a human donor in a cohort sampled during active COVID-19.

The V and J genes are TRBV15 and TRBJ2-6; 7 nucleotides line up with TRBD1. Germline CDR1 and CDR2: LNHNV and YYDKDF (reference sequence). V lost 4 bases to trimming and J lost 2 bases; unmatched junction nucleotides: 2. The CDR3 consists of 15 residues. The chain's CDR3 is CATSIGQAGANVLTF. In DNA form, the CDR3 reads TGTGCCACCAGCATCGGACAGGCTGGGGCCAACGTCCTGACTTTC.

The J gene is TRBJ2-3, the V gene TRBV3-1 (or the pseudogene TRBV3-2); D is perhaps TRBD2 (5 bases). Trimming took 1 base from V and 0 from J, leaving 8 bases between them. Germline CDR1 is LGHDT and CDR2 is YNNKEL (reference sequence). CDR3 length equals 15 residues. Here the CDR3 reads CASSQGAASTDTQYF. In nucleotides, the CDR3 is TGTGCCAGCAGCCAAGGAGCGGCTAGCACAGATACGCAGTATTTT.

The chain joins TRBV6-5 to TRBJ1-5, with D possibly being TRBD1 (5 bases). Between the trimmed V and J ends, which lost 7 bases and 8 bases, there was a span of 18 bases. CDR3 length: 14 residues. CDR1 is MNHEY, CDR2 SVGAGI, per germline. CDR3 sequence reads: CASTQGLQGEPQHF. For the CDR3, the DNA is TGTGCCAGCACGCAGGGCCTTCAAGGTGAGCCCCAGCATTTT.

The chain links TRBV2 to TRBJ1-5, with unresolved D. Trimming pared 3 bases from V and 5 bases from J, leaving 5 bases between. The germline gives CDR1 SNHLY, CDR2 FYNNEI. There are 12 residues in the CDR3. The CDR3 DNA reads as TGTGCCAGCAGTGAGAGGGATCAGCCCCAGCATTTT. Encoded protein: CASSERDQPQHF.

V gene TRBV25-1 combines with J gene TRBJ1-1; D gene unclear. This CDR3 is built from 16 residues. V was clipped by 1 base and J by 5 bases, with 17 bases between them. Germline V gene lookup returns CDR1 MGHDK and CDR2 SYGVNS. CDR3 DNA: TGTGCCAGCAGTGAATTGTGGTCCGTCGTCCGGACTGAAGCTTTCTTT. Translated: CASSELWSVVRTEAFF.

The chain couples TRBV11-3 to TRBJ2-3; 9 nucleotides match TRBD1. The CDR3 has 17 residues. The germline CDR1 and CDR2 sequences are SGHNT and YENEEA. V was clipped by 7 bases and J by 4 bases; unmatched bases: 15. The CDR3 protein is CASIRDYSDRGPDTQYF. The CDR3, as DNA: TGTGCCAGCATTAGAGATTATTCGGACAGGGGACCAGATACGCAGTATTTT.

The gene calls are TRBV10-1 and TRBJ2-7; TRBD2 agrees at 9 bases. V dropped 4 bases and J dropped 3; count of bases not matched to a gene: 4. Germline CDR1 is WNHNN and CDR2 is SYGVQD (reference sequence). The CDR3 runs to 14 residues. The CDR3 region has the DNA TGCGCCAGCAGTGCTAGCGGGAACTACTACGAGCAGTACTTC. It yields the protein CASSASGNYYEQYF.

The genes are TRBV27 and TRBJ2-7, with a weak D call TRBD1 (7 bases). CDR1 is MNHEY and CDR2 is SMNVEV in the germline V gene (reference sequence). There are 16 residues in the CDR3. Trimming pared 0 bases from V and 6 bases from J, leaving 18 bases between. The CDR3 nucleotides read TGTGCCAGCAGTTTATCAGGCTTGCGGGACAGTTTCGAGCAGTACTTC. As protein: CASSLSGLRDSFEQYF.

The chain is built from TRBV19 and TRBJ1-1, with 7 bases fitting TRBD1. The V gene's germline CDR1 is LNHDA and CDR2 SQIVND (reference sequence). This CDR3 is 13 amino acids long. J gave up 7 bases and V 9 bases, and 11 bases lay outside the gene matches. This chain's CDR3 is CASSLRGGYEAFF. The CDR3 DNA is TGTGCCAGCAGCCTAAGAGGGGGCTATGAAGCTTTCTTT.

This clone is medium-sized (0.01 to 0.1%) within its sample. This chain joins TRBV3-1 (or the pseudogene TRBV3-2) and TRBJ2-1; possibly TRBD2 for D (6 bases). CDR1 and CDR2 (germline): LGHDT, YNNKEL (reference sequence). This CDR3 spans 17 amino acids. Trimming removed 4 bases from V and 8 bases from J, with 24 bases in between. In DNA, the CDR3 is TGTGCCAGCAGCCCGCGGGACGGCGGGGCTGTGGACGATGAGCAGTTCTTC. Its protein is CASSPRDGGAVDDEQFF.

This clone was counted between two and nine times. The rearrangement uses TRBV7-2 and TRBJ1-5; no definite D call. The CDR3 loop spans 13 amino acids. V was pared by 1 base and J by 7 bases, with 8 bases between. Germline V gives CDR1 SGHTA, CDR2 FQGNSA. CDR3 nucleotide sequence: TGTGCCAGCAGCTTAGTGAGGGAGCAGCCCCAGCATTTT. Its protein is CASSLVREQPQHF.

V and J are TRBV19 and TRBJ1-2, with D uncertain. V was cut by 7 bases and J by 1 base, with 10 bases left in between. Germline lookup yields CDR1 LNHDA and CDR2 SQIVND (reference sequence). This CDR3 has 13 residues. CDR3 nucleotide sequence: TGTGCCAGTACGAGCGACCTTAACTATGGCTACACCTTC. This translates into CASTSDLNYGYTF.

The chain joins TRBV28 to TRBJ1-5; unclear D gene. This CDR3 has 17 amino acids. V lost 4 bases to trimming and J lost 0 bases, with 16 bases between them. CDR1 MDHEN and CDR2 SYDVKM come from the germline V gene. The CDR3 bases are TGTGCCAGCAGTTCCCTCCGACGGGTCCATAGCAATCAGCCCCAGCATTTT. It translates to CASSSLRRVHSNQPQHF.

The rearrangement joins TRBV18 to TRBJ2-1; possible D gene TRBD2, 7 bases. V was trimmed by 8 bases and J by 6 bases, leaving 23 bases between them. This CDR3 is 16 amino acids long. Germline V gene lookup returns CDR1 KGHSH and CDR2 LQKENI. CDR3 coding DNA: TGTGCCAGCGATCACACCCGGGGGGCGCTTTCCAATGAGCAGTTCTTC. Translating it yields CASDHTRGALSNEQFF.

The rearrangement uses TRBV5-1 and TRBJ2-1; 9 bases match TRBD2. In germline, CDR1 is SGHRS, CDR2 YFSETQ. The junction had 8 bases not matched to a gene; V was cut back by 0 bases and J by 10 bases. There are 15 residues in the CDR3. The CDR3 loop reads CASSLDPSGKLEQFF. As DNA, the CDR3 is TGCGCCAGCAGCTTGGATCCTAGCGGGAAGTTGGAGCAGTTCTTC. The full variable domain, with the rest looked up from reference TRBV5-1 and TRBJ2-1, is KAGVTQTPRYLIKTRGQQVTLSCSPISGHRSVSWYQQTPGQGLQFLFEYFSETQRNKGNFPGRFSGRQFSNSRSEMNVSTLELGDSALYLCASSLDPSGKLEQFFGPGTRLTVL.

J is TRBJ2-7 and V is TRBV6-5; 16 nucleotides align to TRBD2. This CDR3 has 14 residues. CDR1 and CDR2 (germline): MNHEY, SVGAGI. V gave up 11 bases and J gave up 4 bases; unmatched junction bases: 5. CDR3 loop: CAGGTSGGAYEQYF. In DNA form, the CDR3 reads TGTGCCGGCGGGACTAGCGGGGGGGCTTACGAGCAGTACTTC.

The chain combines TRBV28 with TRBJ1-5; the match to TRBD1 covers 8 bases. The CDR3 contains 16 residues. The germline V gene has CDR1 MDHEN and CDR2 SYDVKM. Germline trimming cut 5 bases from V and 2 bases from J; bases unmatched to any gene: 8. This CDR3 reads CASSRGTGSGNQPQHF. DNA of the CDR3: TGTGCCAGCAGTAGAGGGACAGGTTCAGGCAATCAGCCCCAGCATTTT.

This CDR3 reads CASSYVAGGLYEQYF. The CDR3 DNA is TGTGCCAGCAGTTACGTAGCGGGAGGGCTCTACGAGCAGTACTTC. The chain employs TRBV6-5 and TRBJ2-7; 11 nucleotides align to TRBD2. V was clipped by 2 bases and J by 3 bases; unmatched bases: 3. CDR1 MNHEY and CDR2 SVGAGI come from the germline V gene. This CDR3 region has 15 residues.

This clone was seen a single time. V gene TRBV4-3 combines with J gene TRBJ1-1; tentatively, D is TRBD1 (5 bases). Germline V gives CDR1 LGHNA, CDR2 YSLEER. CDR3 length: 18 amino acids. V was shortened by 0 bases and J by 0 bases, with 17 bases between the two germline ends. Here the CDR3 DNA reads TGCGCCAGCAGCCAAGATTGGGCCAGGGCCGATGTGAACACTGAAGCTTTCTTT. Translation: CASSQDWARADVNTEAFF.

This chain connects TRBV5-1 to TRBJ2-2, with D maybe TRBD1 (6 bases). The V end was cut by 1 base, the J end by 5 bases, with 12 bases between. The germline V gene encodes CDR1 SGHRS and CDR2 YFSETQ. The CDR3 runs 15 residues. The CDR3 bases are TGCGCCAGCAGCTTGTCGCTGGGGGCAACCGGGGAGCTGTTTTTT. This translates into CASSLSLGATGELFF. Complete variable domain (other parts from reference TRBV5-1 and TRBJ2-2): KAGVTQTPRYLIKTRGQQVTLSCSPISGHRSVSWYQQTPGQGLQFLFEYFSETQRNKGNFPGRFSGRQFSNSRSEMNVSTLELGDSALYLCASSLSLGATGELFFGEGSRLTVL.

The chain couples TRBV10-2 to TRBJ2-5; 8 positions match TRBD2. The CDR3 is made up of 15 amino acids. V lost 0 bases and J lost 4; bases outside the gene matches: 4. Germline CDR1 and CDR2: WSHSY and SAAADI. CDR3 sequence reads: CASSESGLARETQYF. In DNA form, the CDR3 reads TGCGCCAGCAGTGAGTCTGGACTAGCTCGAGAGACCCAGTACTTC.

The gene calls are TRBV28 and TRBJ1-1; D remains unclear. This CDR3 contains 15 residues. Germline-derived CDR1 and CDR2 are MDHEN and SYDVKM. V shed 3 bases and J shed 4 bases, with 15 bases lying between them. CDR3 sequence reads: CASSLASASGTEAFF. The CDR3 DNA follows: TGTGCCAGCAGTTTGGCATCGGCGTCGGGCACTGAAGCTTTCTTT. Complete variable domain (other parts from reference TRBV28 and TRBJ1-1): DVKVTQSSRYLVKRTGEKVFLECVQDMDHENMFWYRQDPGLGLRLIYFSYDVKMKEKGDIPEGYSVSREKKERFSLILESASTNQTSMYLCASSLASASGTEAFFGQGTRLTVV.

The chain couples TRBV28 to TRBJ1-5, with 8 positions matching TRBD1. The CDR3 has 15 residues. With V trimmed by 5 bases and J by 1 base, 4 bases remained unmatched. The germline V gene encodes CDR1 MDHEN and CDR2 SYDVKM. Here the CDR3 DNA reads TGTGCCAGCAGTAACACAGGGGGAAGCAATCAGCCCCAGCATTTT. It codes for CASSNTGGSNQPQHF.

In its sample, this clone is medium-sized. This chain links TRBV28 with TRBJ2-3; 11 positions agree with TRBD1. CDR3 length: 16 residues. Germline V gene lookup returns CDR1 MDHEN and CDR2 SYDVKM. With 5 bases clipped from V and 5 bases from J, the junction kept 9 bases outside the gene matches. The CDR3 region has the DNA TGTGCCAGCAGTCCCCCGGACAGGGGGCTAGGAGATACGCAGTATTTT. Translation: CASSPPDRGLGDTQYF.

The chain couples TRBV20-1 to TRBJ1-2; D gene uncertain. In germline, CDR1 is DFQATT, CDR2 SNEGSKA (reference sequence). V was cut by 3 bases and J by 7 bases, with 15 bases left in between. The CDR3 spans 13 residues. Written as DNA, the CDR3 is TGCAGTGCTAGTCCTGGGGTCGGGGTTGGCTACACCTTC. Protein product: CSASPGVGVGYTF.